A selection of T cell receptor beta chains follows, all from one sample in a study of blood T cell repertoires in COVID-19. The method was immunoSEQ multiplex PCR; TCRdb's version includes in-frame clones alone and lacks a portion of them. The sample lists some 180,000 clones; roughly 85% were seen once. The source material was PBMCs or T cells enriched from blood (not recorded which). The receptor set was obtained from a woman between 65 and 79 years old in a cohort exposed to, infected with or recovered from COVID-19 (not recorded which). CDR3s include the opening cysteine and the closing phenylalanine or tryptophan. D genes are given only for firm matches. Clone size appears in some rows only: once, few, many, or a class for an expanded clone.

CDR3nt: TGTGCCAGCAGCACCCGACAGCAAGAGACCCAGTACTTC; CDR3aa: CASSTRQQETQYF; d_gene: NA; abundance: NA; j_gene: TRBJ2-5; v_gene: TRBV7-2
CDR3nt: TGCGCCAGCAGCCTGAGACAGGATTACGAGCAGTACTTC; CDR3aa: CASSLRQDYEQYF; d_gene: NA; abundance: once; j_gene: TRBJ2-7; v_gene: TRBV5-1
CDR3nt: TGTGCCAGCAGCTTTAACAGGGGGTCCTATGGCTACACCTTC; CDR3aa: CASSFNRGSYGYTF; d_gene: TRBD1; abundance: few; j_gene: TRBJ1-2; v_gene: TRBV7-2
CDR3nt: TGTGCCAGCAGCCTACCGGGACAGGGGGCGCGGAATGAGCAGTTCTTC; CDR3aa: CASSLPGQGARNEQFF; d_gene: TRBD1; abundance: few; j_gene: TRBJ2-1; v_gene: TRBV5-4
CDR3nt: TGTGCCAGCAGTCAGACTAGCGGGGAGTCGGGGGGGTTCTTC; CDR3aa: CASSQTSGESGGFF; d_gene: TRBD2; abundance: once; j_gene: TRBJ2-1; v_gene: TRBV27
CDR3nt: TGTGCCAGTAGAGCGGGAGTAGACACCGGGGAGCTGTTTTTT; CDR3aa: CASRAGVDTGELFF; d_gene: TRBD2; abundance: NA; j_gene: TRBJ2-2; v_gene: TRBV2
CDR3nt: TGTGCCAGCCTGGCGGGACGGGGACCCACTGAAGCTTTCTTT; CDR3aa: CASLAGRGPTEAFF; d_gene: NA; abundance: NA; j_gene: TRBJ1-1; v_gene: TRBV2
CDR3nt: TGTGCCAGCAGCGTAGCTGACGGGGGGCGGGAGCTGTTTTTT; CDR3aa: CASSVADGGRELFF; d_gene: NA; abundance: few; j_gene: TRBJ2-2; v_gene: TRBV9
CDR3nt: TGTGCCAGCTCACTAATTAACACTGAAGCTTTCTTT; CDR3aa: CASSLINTEAFF; d_gene: NA; abundance: few; j_gene: TRBJ1-1; v_gene: TRBV18
CDR3nt: TGTGCCAGCAGTCGTGACAGGGTCGGGATCAATGAGCAGTTCTTC; CDR3aa: CASSRDRVGINEQFF; d_gene: TRBD1; abundance: NA; j_gene: TRBJ2-1; v_gene: TRBV6-5
CDR3nt: TGTGCCAGCAGTTCGGCCGCGCGGGATACGCAGTATTTT; CDR3aa: CASSSAARDTQYF; d_gene: NA; abundance: NA; j_gene: TRBJ2-3; v_gene: TRBV3-1/TRBV3-2
CDR3nt: TGTGCCAGCAGTTCTCCTCAGGGTGGCTACACCTTC; CDR3aa: CASSSPQGGYTF; d_gene: NA; abundance: few; j_gene: TRBJ1-2; v_gene: TRBV12-3/TRBV12-4
CDR3nt: TGTGCCAGCAGCCTAAGACAGAGCTCCTACAATGAGCAGTTCTTC; CDR3aa: CASSLRQSSYNEQFF; d_gene: NA; abundance: NA; j_gene: TRBJ2-1; v_gene: TRBV11-2
CDR3nt: TGTGCCAGTAGTATAAGATCAGGGGGCGATCAGCCCCAGCATTTT; CDR3aa: CASSIRSGGDQPQHF; d_gene: TRBD1; abundance: few; j_gene: TRBJ1-5; v_gene: TRBV19
CDR3nt: TGTGCCAGCAACCCGGGATTGGACTACGAGCAGTACTTC; CDR3aa: CASNPGLDYEQYF; d_gene: NA; abundance: few; j_gene: TRBJ2-7; v_gene: TRBV6-5
CDR3nt: TGCGCCAGCAGCCACGAGAGTTTTTATGGCTACACCTTC; CDR3aa: CASSHESFYGYTF; d_gene: NA; abundance: few; j_gene: TRBJ1-2; v_gene: TRBV4-1
CDR3nt: TGCGCCAGCAGCGGAACGACTAGCGGGGCAGCCAAAAACATTCAGTACTTC; CDR3aa: CASSGTTSGAAKNIQYF; d_gene: TRBD2; abundance: few; j_gene: TRBJ2-4; v_gene: TRBV5-1
CDR3nt: TGCGCCAGCAGCCAAGACAGGGGCTCTGGAAACACCATATATTTT; CDR3aa: CASSQDRGSGNTIYF; d_gene: NA; abundance: few; j_gene: TRBJ1-3; v_gene: TRBV4-1
CDR3nt: TGCAGCGTTGAAGAATATATGAACACTGAAGCTTTCTTT; CDR3aa: CSVEEYMNTEAFF; d_gene: NA; abundance: NA; j_gene: TRBJ1-1; v_gene: TRBV29-1
CDR3nt: TGTGCCAGCAGTGCCCCGGGGGGGGGAGAAGGCTACGAGCAGTACTTC; CDR3aa: CASSAPGGGEGYEQYF; d_gene: TRBD2; abundance: NA; j_gene: TRBJ2-7; v_gene: TRBV28
CDR3nt: TGTGCCAGCACCTCGGGGCGGGGGGAATTAACCGGGGAGCTGTTTTTT; CDR3aa: CASTSGRGELTGELFF; d_gene: TRBD2; abundance: NA; j_gene: TRBJ2-2; v_gene: TRBV5-4
CDR3nt: TGTGCCAGCAGCCACGGGGGGGCGGAATCCTATGGCTACACCTTC; CDR3aa: CASSHGGAESYGYTF; d_gene: NA; abundance: few; j_gene: TRBJ1-2; v_gene: TRBV7-9
CDR3nt: TGCGCCAGCAGCTTCCAGAGCAGGGCCGCCGGGGAGCTGTTTTTT; CDR3aa: CASSFQSRAAGELFF; d_gene: NA; abundance: NA; j_gene: TRBJ2-2; v_gene: TRBV5-1
CDR3nt: TGTGCCAGCAGCTTAACTACGTTC; CDR3aa: CASSLTTF; d_gene: NA; abundance: NA; j_gene: TRBJ2-4; v_gene: TRBV3-1/TRBV3-2
CDR3nt: TGTGCCAGCAGGGAACAGTGGAACACTGAAGCTTTCTTT; CDR3aa: CASREQWNTEAFF; d_gene: NA; abundance: NA; j_gene: TRBJ1-1; v_gene: TRBV2
CDR3nt: TGTGCCAGCAGCTTCGGCGGGAGTTTTGAGACCCAGTACTTC; CDR3aa: CASSFGGSFETQYF; d_gene: TRBD2; abundance: NA; j_gene: TRBJ2-5; v_gene: TRBV7-2
CDR3nt: TGTGCCAGCAGCCAAGATATGACGCGGGATTTTAACTATGGCTACACCTTC; CDR3aa: CASSQDMTRDFNYGYTF; d_gene: NA; abundance: NA; j_gene: TRBJ1-2; v_gene: TRBV14
CDR3nt: TGTGCCAGCAGTCCCCGAGGATCGCACAATGAGCAGTTCTTC; CDR3aa: CASSPRGSHNEQFF; d_gene: NA; abundance: NA; j_gene: TRBJ2-1; v_gene: TRBV27
CDR3nt: TGTGCCAGCAGCTTAACAGGGCGTAATTCACCCCTCCACTTT; CDR3aa: CASSLTGRNSPLHF; d_gene: NA; abundance: NA; j_gene: TRBJ1-6; v_gene: TRBV7-2
CDR3nt: TGTGCCAGCAGCTTCCAGATTAACACTGAAGCTTTCTTT; CDR3aa: CASSFQINTEAFF; d_gene: NA; abundance: NA; j_gene: TRBJ1-1; v_gene: TRBV7-9
CDR3nt: TGTGCCAGCAGCAGGGACAGGGTCTCCTATGGCTACACCTTC; CDR3aa: CASSRDRVSYGYTF; d_gene: TRBD1; abundance: NA; j_gene: TRBJ1-2; v_gene: TRBV2
CDR3nt: TGTGCCAGCAGCCTTTACTACGAGCAGTACTTC; CDR3aa: CASSLYYEQYF; d_gene: NA; abundance: NA; j_gene: TRBJ2-7; v_gene: TRBV3-1/TRBV3-2
CDR3nt: TGTGCCAGCAGCCAAGGTTTGAGTAATTCACCCCTCCACTTT; CDR3aa: CASSQGLSNSPLHF; d_gene: NA; abundance: once; j_gene: TRBJ1-6; v_gene: TRBV3-1/TRBV3-2
CDR3nt: TGTGCCAGCAGCCCCGCCGGGGGGGGTGAGCAGTTCTTC; CDR3aa: CASSPAGGGEQFF; d_gene: TRBD2; abundance: NA; j_gene: TRBJ2-1; v_gene: TRBV7-3